This TCR beta chain was retrieved from a study of blood T cell repertoires in COVID-19. Study summary: Acute and convalescent COVID-19 specimens originated in the United States, Italy and Spain. The analysed material was cDNA or gDNA that came from T cells, B-cell-depleted T cells, or PBMCs.

The CDR3 loop spans 12 amino acids. CDR1 SGHAT and CDR2 FQNNGV come from the germline V gene. V lost 5 bases, J lost 7 bases, and 9 bases lay in between. In the study's own analysis: Amplified reference gene primers provided the basis for estimating nucleated cell counts. This table comes from immunoSEQ multiplex PCR, and its TCRdb copy is limited to in-frame clones, with some not included. That table gives V, J and clone size, and the DNA gave D and trimming. The sample lists some 200,000 clones; about 78% were seen once. The sequenced material came from peripheral blood. This clonotype was sampled from a woman in her seventies with acute or convalescent COVID-19. This sequence joins TRBV11-2 and TRBJ1-3; no firm D call. The CDR3 here is CASSTYRNTIYF. CDR3 nucleotide sequence: TGTGCCAGCAGCACGTATCGGAACACCATATATTTT.